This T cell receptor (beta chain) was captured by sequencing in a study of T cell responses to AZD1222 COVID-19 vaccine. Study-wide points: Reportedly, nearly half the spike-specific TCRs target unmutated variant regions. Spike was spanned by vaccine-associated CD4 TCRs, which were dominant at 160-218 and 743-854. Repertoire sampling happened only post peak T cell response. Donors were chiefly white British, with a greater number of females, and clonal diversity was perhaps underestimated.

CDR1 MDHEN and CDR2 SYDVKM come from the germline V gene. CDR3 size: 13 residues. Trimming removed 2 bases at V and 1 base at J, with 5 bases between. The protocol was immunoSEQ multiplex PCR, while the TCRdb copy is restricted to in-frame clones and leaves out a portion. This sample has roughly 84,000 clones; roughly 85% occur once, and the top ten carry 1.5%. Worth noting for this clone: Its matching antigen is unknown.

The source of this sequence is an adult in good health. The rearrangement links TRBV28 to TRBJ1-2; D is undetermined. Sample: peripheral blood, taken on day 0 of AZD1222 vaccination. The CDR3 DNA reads TGTGCCAGCAGTTTAGTGATTAACTATGGCTACACCTTC. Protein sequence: CASSLVINYGYTF.